The present TCR beta chain was sequenced within a study of blood T cell repertoires in COVID-19. The protocol was immunoSEQ multiplex PCR, while the TCRdb copy is restricted to in-frame clones and leaves out a portion. The repertoire holds 150,000 to 200,000 clones, with roughly nine tenths as singletons. V was cut by 5 bases and J by 7 bases, with 15 bases left in between. From germline, CDR1 is MNHEY and CDR2 SMNVEV (reference sequence). There are 14 residues in the CDR3. The TCR was taken from a man aged 50 to 59 with acute or convalescent COVID-19. Sequencing input: peripheral blood. The chain uses TRBV27 and TRBJ1-5; no clear D gene. In DNA, the CDR3 is TGTGCCAGCAGTCCGGGTATGGTGTTGCAGCCCCAGCATTTT. This sequence encodes CASSPGMVLQPQHF.